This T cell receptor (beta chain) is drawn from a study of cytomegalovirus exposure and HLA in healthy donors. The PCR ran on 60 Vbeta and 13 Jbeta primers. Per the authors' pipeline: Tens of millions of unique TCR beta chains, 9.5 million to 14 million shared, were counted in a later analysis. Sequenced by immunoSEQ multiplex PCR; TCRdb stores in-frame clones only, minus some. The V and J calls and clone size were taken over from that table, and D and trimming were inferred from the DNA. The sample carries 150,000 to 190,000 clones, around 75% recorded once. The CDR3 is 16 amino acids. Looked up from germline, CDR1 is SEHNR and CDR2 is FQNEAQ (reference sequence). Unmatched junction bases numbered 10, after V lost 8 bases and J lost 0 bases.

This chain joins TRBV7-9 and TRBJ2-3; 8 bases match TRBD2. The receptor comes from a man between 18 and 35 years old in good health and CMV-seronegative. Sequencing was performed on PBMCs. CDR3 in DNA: TGTGCCAGCGATCGGGGTCCTAGCGGGAGCACAGATACGCAGTATTTT. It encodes CASDRGPSGSTDTQYF.